One and the same sample provided the 4 T cell receptor beta chains below, sequenced in a study of shared T cell receptors in the human thymus. Sequenced by immunoSEQ multiplex PCR; TCRdb stores in-frame clones only, minus some. This sample has roughly 500,000 clones, with around 78% found just once. The same sample was also used in a study of human thymus T cells.

The sample consisted of thymocytes. These receptors were obtained from a boy younger than two with a congenital heart defect.

The chain is built from TRBV5-1 and TRBJ2-3; 13 positions match TRBD2. Germline CDR1 and CDR2: SGHRS and YFSETQ. CDR3 length: 19 amino acids. The trim removed 5 bases at V and 4 bases at J, leaving 16 bases unmatched. The CDR3 region is CASRHTSGRARALPDTQYF. The CDR3 nucleotides are TGCGCCAGCAGACACACTAGCGGGAGGGCCAGGGCTCTCCCAGATACGCAGTATTTT.

This clone occurred once. CDR3 residues: CASSLADRSYNEQFF. The CDR3 DNA sequence: TGTGCCAGCAGTTTAGCGGACCGCTCCTACAATGAGCAGTTCTTC. The V call is TRBV2, the J call TRBJ2-1, with a possible D match to TRBD2 (6 bases). Germline V CDR1 and CDR2: SNHLY, FYNNEI. The CDR3 runs 15 residues. Trimming pared 5 bases from V and 0 bases from J, leaving 11 bases between.

V gene TRBV6-1 combines with J gene TRBJ2-5; 7 bases map to TRBD2. V dropped 4 bases and J dropped 2; count of bases not matched to a gene: 19. This CDR3 comprises 19 residues. Germline V gene sequence: CDR1 MNHNS, CDR2 SASEGT. The CDR3 here is CASSVRGDYRRWVQETQYF. The CDR3 nucleotides read TGTGCCAGCAGTGTCCGGGGGGACTACCGAAGGTGGGTTCAAGAGACCCAGTACTTC.

V usage is TRBV6-1 and J usage is TRBJ2-7; TRBD1 matches 9 bases. The CDR3 consists of 15 residues. J was trimmed by 4 bases and V by 6 bases; bases with no gene match: 10. In germline, CDR1 is MNHNS, CDR2 SASEGT. CDR3 protein: CASRGIGTGRYEQYF. The CDR3, as DNA: TGTGCCAGCAGAGGAATAGGGACAGGGAGGTACGAGCAGTACTTC.